The present TCR beta chain was sequenced within a study of neurological immune-mediated disorders. Findings of the study overall: HTLV-1-associated myelopathy ranked highest for TCR clonal expansion and multiple sclerosis lowest, beneath healthy controls. None of the CDR3 amino acid sequences of expanded clones recurred across subjects, suggesting private repertoires in all groups.

5'RACE with 10-nucleotide random UMIs generated the cDNA. TCRdb re-called the 5' RACE reads through MiXCR, storing one row per CDR3 protein. Among 64,000 or so distinct CDR3 sequences listed, more than 8.5% were seen once. This clonotype occurred a few times. Antigen: not known. Time point defined: longitudinal time-point 1 (baseline). The source of this sequence is a young man in good health. Sequencing input: PBMCs.

CDR3 residues: CASSLSISGILNEQFF. Written as DNA, the CDR3 is TGTGCCAGCAGCTTAAGTATTAGCGGGATCCTAAATGAGCAGTTCTTC. This chain connects TRBV7-2 to TRBJ2-1; 8 bases match TRBD2. Losses at the gene ends were 2 bases for V and 7 bases for J; bases not matched to a gene: 10. Per the germline V gene, CDR1 is SGHTA and CDR2 is FQGNSA. The CDR3 sequence is 16 residues long. Looking up the rest from reference TRBV7-2 and TRBJ2-1 gives the full variable domain: GAGVSQSPSNKVTEKGKDVELRCDPISGHTALYWYRQSLGQGLEFLIYFQGNSAPDKSGLPSDRFSAERTGGSVSTLTIQRTQQEDSAVYLCASSLSISGILNEQFFGPGTRLTVL.